The present TCR beta chain was sequenced within a study of T cell responses to AZD1222 COVID-19 vaccine. Note on this clone: Its antigen remains unknown.

Notes on the study in general: Receipt of two AZD1222 doses was followed by a rise in Spike-specific TCR breadth and depth. Variant regions that are unmutated are reportedly the target of nearly half of spike-specific TCRs. Recipients of AZD1222 seropositive at baseline numbered only 6 or 7. Repertoires were sampled only after the peak T cell response.

Assay used: immunoSEQ multiplex PCR; TCRdb lists only in-frame clones, some missing. The sample carries about 130,000 clones, 93% recorded once. Germline V lookup: CDR1 SGHKS, CDR2 YYEKEE (reference sequence). Trimming pared 4 bases from V and 4 bases from J, leaving 11 bases between. CDR3 length equals 14 residues. The clonotype was recovered from an adult in good health. Sequenced here: peripheral blood, sampled on day 0 of AZD1222 vaccination. This chain joins TRBV5-5 and TRBJ2-2, with a tentative D call TRBD2 (6 bases). CDR3 protein: CASSPSGVTGELFF. The CDR3 DNA reads as TGTGCCAGCAGCCCGTCGGGGGTCACCGGGGAGCTGTTTTTT. The whole variable domain, filled in from reference TRBV5-5 and TRBJ2-2, reads DAGVTQSPTHLIKTRGQQVTLRCSPISGHKSVSWYQQVLGQGPQFIFQYYEKEERGRGNFPDRFSARQFPNYSSELNVNALLLGDSALYLCASSPSGVTGELFFGEGSRLTVL.